Listed below are T cell receptor beta chains from one sample, sequenced in a study of blood T cells in healthy people across ages. TCRdb fed the 5' RACE reads into MiXCR, producing one record per CDR3 protein. The data show about 690,000 distinct CDR3 sequences, around 43% seen once. Material: blood. The origin of the receptors is a man at least 80 years old in good health. The CDR3 runs from the conserved cysteine through the conserved F or W. A D gene is named only where the DNA matches it firmly. The size field is filled for only some rows; it gives once, few, many or a size class.

15	TRBV6-2/TRBV6-3	TRBJ2-4	NA	few	CASSYQGFGKNIQYF	TGTGCCAGCAGTTACCAAGGTTTTGGCAAAAACATTCAGTACTTC
14	TRBV4-3	TRBJ2-1	NA	many	CASSPGSSYNEQFF	TGCGCCAGCAGTCCAGGGAGCTCCTACAATGAGCAGTTCTTC
14	TRBV12-3/TRBV12-4	TRBJ2-7	NA	NA	CASSYGAFSYEQYF	TGTGCCAGCAGTTACGGGGCATTTTCCTACGAGCAGTACTTC
19	TRBV27	TRBJ2-6	NA	few	CASSLMAAPVPSGANVLTF	TGTGCCAGCAGTTTAATGGCAGCCCCGGTTCCCTCTGGGGCCAACGTCCTGACTTTC
16	TRBV9	TRBJ2-3	TRBD2	NA	CASSVGDSGVTDTQYF	TGTGCCAGCAGCGTAGGTGATAGCGGGGTCACCGATACGCAGTATTTT
15	TRBV20-1	TRBJ2-7	TRBD2	NA	CRGTSGSKPTYEQYF	TGCAGGGGGACTAGCGGGAGTAAGCCAACCTACGAGCAGTACTTC
17	TRBV18	TRBJ2-3	NA	NA	CASSPYTSRDNTDTQYF	TGTGCCAGCTCACCTTACACTAGCCGGGACAACACAGATACGCAGTATTTT
14	TRBV7-9	TRBJ2-3	NA	few	CASSLAAPTDTQYF	TGTGCCAGCAGCTTAGCGGCTCCCACAGATACGCAGTATTTT
13	TRBV30	TRBJ2-5	TRBD2	NA	CAWSILAGETQYF	TGTGCCTGGAGTATCCTAGCGGGAGAGACCCAGTACTTC
15	TRBV25-1	TRBJ2-2	NA	NA	CASRKDAGDTGELFF	TGTGCCAGCAGGAAGGACGCAGGGGACACCGGGGAGCTGTTTTTT
14	TRBV6-1	TRBJ1-2	NA	NA	CASSESGADGGYTF	TGTGCCAGCAGTGAATCGGGGGCCGACGGGGGCTACACCTTC
14	TRBV2	TRBJ2-7	TRBD2	few	CASTRTSPSYEQYF	TGTGCCAGCACCCGGACTAGCCCCTCCTACGAGCAGTACTTC
14	TRBV3-1	TRBJ2-7	TRBD1	NA	CASTDRGGSYEQYF	TGTGCCAGCACCGACAGGGGAGGCTCCTACGAGCAGTACTTC
15	TRBV9	TRBJ1-2	NA	NA	CASSVEDGGSYGYTF	TGTGCCAGCAGCGTAGAGGACGGAGGTAGCTATGGCTACACCTTC
16	TRBV5-1	TRBJ2-1	NA	once	CASSLADMGSYNEQFF	TGCGCCAGCAGCTTGGCGGATATGGGCTCCTACAATGAGCAGTTCTTC
13	TRBV5-5	TRBJ2-1	TRBD1	NA	CASSLNRGETQFF	TGTGCCAGCAGCTTGAACAGGGGAGAGACCCAGTTCTTC
13	TRBV6-2/TRBV6-3	TRBJ2-7	TRBD2	few	CASRGGMAYEQYF	TGTGCCAGCAGGGGAGGGATGGCCTACGAGCAGTACTTC
15	TRBV7-8	TRBJ1-6	NA	NA	CASSLDRGYNSPLHF	TGTGCCAGCAGCTTAGACCGGGGCTATAATTCACCCCTCCACTTT
16	TRBV13	TRBJ2-5	TRBD2	many	CASSLESGGPLETQYF	TGTGCCAGCAGCTTAGAATCGGGGGGGCCTTTAGAGACCCAGTACTTC
13	TRBV20-1	TRBJ2-2	NA	NA	CSARDANTGELFF	TGCAGTGCTAGAGACGCGAACACCGGGGAGCTGTTTTTT
12	TRBV9	TRBJ2-1	NA	NA	CASSAEYNEQFF	TGTGCCAGCAGCGCAGAATACAATGAGCAGTTCTTC
15	TRBV5-1	TRBJ2-2	NA	few	CASSFSQGNTGELFF	TGCGCCAGCAGCTTCTCACAGGGGAACACCGGGGAGCTGTTTTTT
14	TRBV6-1	TRBJ1-3	NA	NA	CASSAWGDGTTIYF	TGTGCCAGCAGTGCCTGGGGCGACGGAACCACCATATATTTT
14	TRBV12-3/TRBV12-4	TRBJ2-7	NA	NA	CASKKTSRTNEQYF	TGTGCCAGCAAAAAAACTAGCAGGACAAACGAGCAGTACTTC
15	TRBV6-2/TRBV6-3	TRBJ2-7	NA	few	CASSYSGRRDYEQYF	TGTGCCAGCAGTTACTCTGGGCGCAGGGACTACGAGCAGTACTTC
14	TRBV28	TRBJ2-1	NA	NA	CASSGPGHLNEQFF	TGTGCCAGCAGTGGACCGGGTCACCTTAATGAGCAGTTCTTC
16	TRBV4-2	TRBJ1-2	NA	NA	CASSQEGQLINYGYTF	TGTGCCAGCAGCCAAGAAGGTCAGCTAATAAACTATGGCTACACCTTC
15	TRBV6-2/TRBV6-3	TRBJ2-7	NA	few	CASSYSGAGNHEQYF	TGTGCCAGCAGTTACTCGGGAGCAGGGAACCACGAGCAGTACTTC
15	TRBV6-2/TRBV6-3	TRBJ2-1	NA	NA	CASGSSGVSYNEQFF	TGTGCCAGCGGCAGCTCGGGGGTCTCCTACAATGAGCAGTTCTTC
13	TRBV5-1	TRBJ2-5	TRBD2	NA	CASSLVLAGTQYF	TGCGCCAGCAGCTTGGTGCTAGCGGGGACCCAGTACTTC
14	TRBV12-5	TRBJ2-1	NA	many	CASGFRDRGGEQFF	TGTGCTAGTGGTTTCCGGGACCGAGGTGGTGAGCAGTTCTTC
15	TRBV5-1	TRBJ2-5	TRBD1	NA	CASSSTGGFGETQYF	TGCGCCAGCAGCTCGACAGGGGGGTTCGGAGAGACCCAGTACTTC
15	TRBV6-1	TRBJ2-5	TRBD2	few	CASSGPSGRYNEQYF	TGTGCCAGCAGTGGGCCTAGCGGGAGATACAATGAGCAGTACTTC
14	TRBV5-6	TRBJ2-5	NA	many	CASSLGTRQETQYF	TGTGCCAGCAGCTTGGGAACAAGGCAAGAGACCCAGTACTTC
14	TRBV27	TRBJ2-3	NA	NA	CASSFKQSTDTQYF	TGTGCCAGCAGTTTCAAACAGAGCACAGATACGCAGTATTTT
17	TRBV6-2/TRBV6-3	TRBJ2-1	NA	NA	CATRDTTPGPLSNEQFF	TGTGCCACCCGGGACACCACCCCGGGGCCCCTATCTAATGAGCAGTTCTTC
14	TRBV7-9	TRBJ2-7	NA	few	CASSLQQPLREQYF	TGTGCCAGCAGCCTACAACAGCCGTTGCGCGAGCAGTACTTC
15	TRBV4-3	TRBJ2-7	TRBD2	many	CASSQEWTSGYEQYF	TGCGCCAGCAGCCAAGAGTGGACTAGCGGCTACGAGCAGTACTTC